This TCR beta chain was observed in a study of glioma-infiltrating T cells. Using RNA template, CDR3s of TCR alpha and beta were amplified with iRepertoire arm-PCR. Input was about 85-400 ng of tissue mRNA or PBMC total RNA. TCRdb fed the multiplex PCR reads into MiXCR, producing one record per CDR3 protein. The sample lists around 150,000 distinct CDR3 sequences, 39% occurring once. This clonotype was seen a few times. What it recognizes is unknown. Trimming stripped 1 base from V and 7 bases from J, with 15 bases between. Germline V gene sequence: CDR1 SGHRS, CDR2 YFSETQ. The CDR3 totals 14 residues. General study points: Tissue and blood shared very few CDR3 sequences. Gliomas, especially low-grade, showed above-expected tissue-blood divergence; non-neoplastic patients showed below.

This TCR derives from a human donor with low-grade glioma or glioblastoma, undergoing nonglioma brain surgery, or in good health (not recorded which). The chain recombines TRBV5-1 with TRBJ2-7; D may be TRBD2 (5 bases). Sequencing was carried out using glioma tissue, nonneoplastic brain tissue, or PBMCs (not recorded which). The chain's CDR3 is CASSLLQDTGEQYF. The CDR3, as DNA: TGCGCCAGCAGCTTGCTTCAGGATACGGGAGAGCAGTACTTC.